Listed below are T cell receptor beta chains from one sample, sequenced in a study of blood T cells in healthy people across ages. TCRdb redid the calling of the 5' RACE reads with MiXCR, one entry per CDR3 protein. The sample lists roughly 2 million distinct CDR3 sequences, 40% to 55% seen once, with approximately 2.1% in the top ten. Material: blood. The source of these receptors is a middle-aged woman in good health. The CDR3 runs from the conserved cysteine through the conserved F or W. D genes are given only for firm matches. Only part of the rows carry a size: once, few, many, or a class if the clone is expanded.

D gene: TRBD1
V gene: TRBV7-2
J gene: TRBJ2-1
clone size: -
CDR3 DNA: TGTGCCAGCAGCCGGTGGACAGGGTCCTCCTACAATGAGCAGTTCTTC
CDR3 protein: CASSRWTGSSYNEQFF

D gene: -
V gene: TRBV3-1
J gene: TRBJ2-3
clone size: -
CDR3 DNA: TGTGCCAGCAGCCAAGGTCTGGTAGCGGCCACAGATACGCAGTATTTT
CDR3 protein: CASSQGLVAATDTQYF

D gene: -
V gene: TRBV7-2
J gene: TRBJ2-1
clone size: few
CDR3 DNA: TGTGCCAGCAGCTTCCTGGGGGTCAGGATCGATGAGCAGTTCTTC
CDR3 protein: CASSFLGVRIDEQFF

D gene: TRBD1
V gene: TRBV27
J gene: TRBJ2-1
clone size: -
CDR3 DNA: TGTGCCAGCAGGATGGGACAGGGGGGCAATGAGCAGTTCTTC
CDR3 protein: CASRMGQGGNEQFF

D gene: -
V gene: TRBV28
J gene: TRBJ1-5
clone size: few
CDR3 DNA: TGTGCCAGCAGCCCTCTAGGGATATCCCCGTCGTATCAGCCCCAGCATTTT
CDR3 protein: CASSPLGISPSYQPQHF

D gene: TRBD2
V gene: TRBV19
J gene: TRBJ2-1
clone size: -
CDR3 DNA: TGTGCCAGTAGTGAACAACTAGCGACCTACAATGAGCAGTTCTTC
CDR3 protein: CASSEQLATYNEQFF

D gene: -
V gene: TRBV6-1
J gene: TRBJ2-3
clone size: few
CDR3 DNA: TGTGCCAGCAGCCGGTTTGCGTTACGGGGGTCTAGCACAGATACGCAGTATTTT
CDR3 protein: CASSRFALRGSSTDTQYF

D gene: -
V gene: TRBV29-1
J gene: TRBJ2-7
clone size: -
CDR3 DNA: TGCAGCGTTGTTGGGACCAGGTCGTCCGAGCAGTACTTC
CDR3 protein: CSVVGTRSSEQYF

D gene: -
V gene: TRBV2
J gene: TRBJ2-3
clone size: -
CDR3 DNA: TGTGCCAGCAGTGGATCCGACAGGGAGGCAGATACGCAGTATTTT
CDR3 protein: CASSGSDREADTQYF

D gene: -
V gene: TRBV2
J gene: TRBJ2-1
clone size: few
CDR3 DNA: TGTGCCAGCAGCGGGGATACCTACAATGAGCAGTTCTTC
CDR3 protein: CASSGDTYNEQFF

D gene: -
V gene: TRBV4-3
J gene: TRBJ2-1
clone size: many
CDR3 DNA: TGTGCCAGCAGCCAAGAAGGAGGGTCCTACAATGAGCAGTTCTTC
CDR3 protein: CASSQEGGSYNEQFF

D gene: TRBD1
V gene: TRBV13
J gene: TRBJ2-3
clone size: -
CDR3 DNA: TGTGCCAGCAGTTCGGACAGGGTGAGCACAGATACGCGGTATTTT
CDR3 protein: CASSSDRVSTDTRYF

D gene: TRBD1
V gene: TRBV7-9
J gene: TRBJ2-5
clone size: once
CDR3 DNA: TGTGCCAGCAGCGCGACTCCCGGGACAGGGAAAGAGACCCAGTACTTC
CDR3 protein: CASSATPGTGKETQYF

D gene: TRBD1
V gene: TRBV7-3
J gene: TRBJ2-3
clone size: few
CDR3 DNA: TGTGCCAGCAGCCCGAACCAGGGGGCAGATACGCAGTATTTT
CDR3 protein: CASSPNQGADTQYF

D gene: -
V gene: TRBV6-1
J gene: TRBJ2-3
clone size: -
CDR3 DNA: TGTGCCAGCAGTGAATGGCAGGGAGAAACAGATACGCAGTATTTT
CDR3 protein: CASSEWQGETDTQYF

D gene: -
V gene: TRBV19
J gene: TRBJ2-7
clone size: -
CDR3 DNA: TGTGCCAGTAGTATCAAGGGCGGCACCTACGAGCAGTACTTC
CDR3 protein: CASSIKGGTYEQYF

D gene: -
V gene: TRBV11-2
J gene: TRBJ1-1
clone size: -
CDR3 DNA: TGTGCCAGCAGCTTAGGAATAGAGGGTGGTTTCTTT
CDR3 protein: CASSLGIEGGFF

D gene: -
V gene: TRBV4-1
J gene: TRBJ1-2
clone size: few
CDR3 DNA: TGCGCCAGCAGCCAAGATCCTCAGGGTGACTATGGCTACACCTTC
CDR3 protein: CASSQDPQGDYGYTF

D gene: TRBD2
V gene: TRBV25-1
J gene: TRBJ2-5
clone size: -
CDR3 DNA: TGTGCCAGCAGTACAGCGGGGGTAGAGACCCAGTACTTC
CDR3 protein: CASSTAGVETQYF

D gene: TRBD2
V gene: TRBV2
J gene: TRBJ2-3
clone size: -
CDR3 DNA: TGTGCCAGCAGTGAAGCGACGGTAGCGGGGGGACACACTGATACGCAGTATTTT
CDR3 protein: CASSEATVAGGHTDTQYF

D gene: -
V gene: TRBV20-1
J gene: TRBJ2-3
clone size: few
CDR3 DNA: TGCAGTGCTAGAGACCTTATCGGGGTATACACAGATACGCAGTATTTT
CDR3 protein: CSARDLIGVYTDTQYF

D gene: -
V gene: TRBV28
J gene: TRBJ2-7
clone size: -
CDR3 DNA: TGTGCCAGCAGTCCACCGCCACCCGAGCAGTACTTC
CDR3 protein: CASSPPPPEQYF